The 16 T cell receptor beta chains listed next were all sequenced from one sample in a study of response to subunit inactivated influenza vaccine (dated by TCRdb to about 2018). Receptor libraries were prepared by RT-PCR. The sequencer listed for this sample is Illumina HiSeq 2500. TCRdb handled the public reads itself, with Q25 trimming in fastp and clone calling in MiXCR, and kept productive beta chains. Identical CDR3 proteins give one entry, which carries the most common genes and DNA. This sample lists under 800,000 distinct CDR3 sequences; roughly 14% were detected once. Clones ranked in the top ten supply 6% to 7% of the sample. Sequenced here: PBMCs from blood, sampled less than 15 days before vaccination. Receptors originate from a man between 45 and 60 years old who received an inactivated influenza vaccine. Donor details come from another sample of the same person, matched by shared clones.

This clonotype was seen many times. V gene TRBV7-2 combines with J gene TRBJ2-7; tentatively, D is TRBD1 or TRBD2 (5 bases each). This CDR3 is 14 amino acids long. Looked up from germline, CDR1 is SGHTA and CDR2 is FQGNSA. V was pared by 5 bases and J by 3 bases, with 14 bases between. The CDR3 loop reads CASSMWGRDYEQYF. DNA of the CDR3: TGTGCCAGCAGCATGTGGGGACGGGACTACGAGCAGTACTTC.

The chain combines TRBV6-1 with TRBJ2-1; 8 nucleotides agree with TRBD2. CDR1 and CDR2 from the germline V gene are MNHNS and SASEGT. Trimming at V came to 3 bases and at J to 4 bases, leaving 8 bases not matched to a gene. This CDR3 region has 16 residues. The CDR3 DNA sequence: TGTGCCAGCAGTGACATCGGGGGGGCCTCATACAATGAGCAGTTCTTC. Translation: CASSDIGGASYNEQFF.

This clonotype showed up just a few times. V is TRBV9 and J is TRBJ2-2; 9 positions match TRBD1. This CDR3 has 16 amino acids. Germline V gene lookup returns CDR1 SGDLS and CDR2 YYNGEE. Trimming removed 3 bases from V and 2 bases from J; junction bases left unmatched: 5. As DNA, the CDR3 is TGTGCCAGCAGCGCTACGACAGGGGGAAACACCGGGGAGCTGTTTTTT. It yields the protein CASSATTGGNTGELFF.

This clonotype was counted a few times. This chain joins TRBV11-2 and TRBJ2-3; D gene ambiguous. The V gene lost 0 bases and the J gene lost 4 bases, with 8 bases spanning the gap. CDR1 is SGHAT and CDR2 is FQNNGV in the germline V gene. This CDR3 spans 14 amino acids. In DNA form, the CDR3 reads TGTGCCAGCAGCTTAGATCCCTCCCCAGATACGCAGTATTTT. Translation: CASSLDPSPDTQYF. Full variable domain (missing parts from reference TRBV11-2 and TRBJ2-3): EAGVAQSPRYKIIEKRQSVAFWCNPISGHATLYWYQQILGQGPKLLIQFQNNGVVDDSQLPKDRFSAERLKGVDSTLKIQPAKLEDSAVYLCASSLDPSPDTQYFGPGTRLTVL.

V gene TRBV5-1 combines with J gene TRBJ1-1, with D unclear. The germline V gene encodes CDR1 SGHRS and CDR2 YFSETQ. This CDR3 contains 15 residues. V was cut by 0 bases and J by 0 bases, with 9 bases left in between. The CDR3 nucleotides read TGCGCCAGCAGCTTGGGTGCGTTCATGAACACTGAAGCTTTCTTT. This codes for CASSLGAFMNTEAFF.

The rearrangement links TRBV12-3 or TRBV12-4 to TRBJ2-1; TRBD1 matches 8 bases. The length of the CDR3 is 13 residues. The V segment lost 5 bases and the J segment 7 bases; nucleotides outside the gene matches: 4. CDR3 nucleotide sequence: TGTGCCAGCAGTATCGGACAGGGAAATGAGCAGTTCTTC. Amino acid sequence: CASSIGQGNEQFF.

This chain joins TRBV20-1 and TRBJ2-1, with TRBD2 matching over 7 bases. V gave up 0 bases and J gave up 10 bases; unmatched junction bases: 12. This CDR3 has 15 residues. Germline V gene data show CDR1 as DFQATT and CDR2 as SNEGSKA (reference sequence). The CDR3 protein is CSARDWLAVPWEQFF. The CDR3 DNA sequence: TGCAGTGCTAGAGATTGGCTAGCGGTCCCGTGGGAGCAGTTCTTC.

V is TRBV19 and J is TRBJ1-1; no clear D. V was trimmed by 11 bases and J by 0 bases, leaving 7 bases between them. Germline CDR1 is LNHDA and CDR2 is SQIVND (reference sequence). This CDR3 is 11 amino acids long. The CDR3 sequence: CAGFMNTEAFF. The CDR3 bases are TGTGCCGGTTTTATGAACACTGAAGCTTTCTTT.

The rearrangement joins TRBV7-9 to TRBJ2-3; 9 bases align to TRBD1. Trimming cost V 6 bases and J 2 bases; bases outside gene matches: 9. Germline values: CDR1 SEHNR, CDR2 FQNEAQ (reference sequence). This CDR3 is built from 16 residues. The CDR3 DNA reads TGTGCCAGCAGGGCACAGGGGGCAGGGGACACAGATACGCAGTATTTT. It translates to CASRAQGAGDTDTQYF.

J is TRBJ2-1 and V is TRBV10-2; D perhaps matches TRBD2 (6 bases). In germline, CDR1 is WSHSY, CDR2 SAAADI. V shed 8 bases and J shed 13 bases, with 18 bases lying between them. The CDR3 is made up of 12 amino acids. Written as DNA, the CDR3 is TGCGCCAGCCAGGGAGGATCGGGGGAACAGTTCTTC. Residues: CASQGGSGEQFF.

The chain joins TRBV29-1 to TRBJ2-5; maybe TRBD1 (7 bases). The ends were cut back, 6 bases at V and 1 base at J, with 12 bases in the middle. The CDR3 contains 13 residues. Germline V gene lookup returns CDR1 SQVTM and CDR2 ANQGSEA. CDR3 DNA sequence: TGCAGCGTGACGGGGGACAGCCAAGAGACCCAGTACTTC. Its protein product is CSVTGDSQETQYF.

V and J are TRBV11-2 and TRBJ2-2; possible D gene TRBD1, 6 bases. The germline gives CDR1 SGHAT, CDR2 FQNNGV. The CDR3 is made up of 16 amino acids. V shed 1 base and J shed 6 bases, with 15 bases lying between them. This chain's CDR3 is CASSLAGGGWPGELFF. Here the CDR3 DNA reads TGTGCCAGCAGCTTAGCTGGGGGCGGTTGGCCCGGGGAGCTGTTTTTT.

This clonotype was seen a few times. This chain uses TRBV18 with TRBJ2-7; 10 nucleotides line up with TRBD1. CDR1 is KGHSH, CDR2 LQKENI, per germline. V lost 1 base and J lost 5; bases outside the gene matches: 8. The CDR3 is made up of 16 amino acids. The CDR3 region is CASSPQLGQGINEQYF. CDR3 bases: TGTGCCAGCTCACCACAGCTGGGACAGGGGATCAACGAGCAGTACTTC.

This chain links TRBV12-3 or TRBV12-4 with TRBJ2-7; 8 nucleotides align to TRBD2. There are 16 residues in the CDR3. The V gene end was trimmed by 4 bases and the J gene end by 4 bases; junction bases not matched to a gene: 12. The CDR3 DNA reads as TGTGCCAGCAGTTCTCTGAGCGGGAGATCTCGGTACGAGCAGTACTTC. Translating it yields CASSSLSGRSRYEQYF.

Ten or more counts support this clonotype. V usage is TRBV4-2 and J usage is TRBJ2-7; D call uncertain. This CDR3 has 14 amino acids. The germline gives CDR1 LGHNA, CDR2 YNFKEQ. Trimming left V 1 base short and J 1 base short, with 8 bases between. In DNA form, the CDR3 reads TGTGCCAGCAGCCAAGGGGCGCGATCCTACGAGCAGTACTTC. Residues: CASSQGARSYEQYF.

This clonotype was observed a handful of times. The J gene is TRBJ2-3, the V gene TRBV4-3; a possible D gene is TRBD2 (5 bases). The CDR3 contains 15 residues. V shed 0 bases and J shed 4 bases, with 11 bases lying between them. Germline values: CDR1 LGHNA, CDR2 YSLEER. The CDR3 nucleotides read TGCGCCAGCAGCCAAGATGTGGGGAGTTCAGATACGCAGTATTTT. It specifies CASSQDVGSSDTQYF.